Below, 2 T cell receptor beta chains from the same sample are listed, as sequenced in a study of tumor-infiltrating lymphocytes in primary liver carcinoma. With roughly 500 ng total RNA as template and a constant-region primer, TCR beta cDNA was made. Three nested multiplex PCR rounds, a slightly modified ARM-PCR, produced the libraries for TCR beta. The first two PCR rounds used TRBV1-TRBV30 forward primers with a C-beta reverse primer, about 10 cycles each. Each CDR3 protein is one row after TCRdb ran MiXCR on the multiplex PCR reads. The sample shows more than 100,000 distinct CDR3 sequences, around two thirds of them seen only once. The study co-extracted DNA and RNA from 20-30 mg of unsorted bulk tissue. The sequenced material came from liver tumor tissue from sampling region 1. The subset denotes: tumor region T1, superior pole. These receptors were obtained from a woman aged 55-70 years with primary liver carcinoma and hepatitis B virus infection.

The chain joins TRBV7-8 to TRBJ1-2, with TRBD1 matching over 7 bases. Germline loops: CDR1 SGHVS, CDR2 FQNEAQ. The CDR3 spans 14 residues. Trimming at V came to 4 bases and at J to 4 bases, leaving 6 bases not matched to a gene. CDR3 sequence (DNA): TGTGCCAGCAGCTCTAGGGACAGTTCCTATGGCTACACCTTC. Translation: CASSSRDSSYGYTF. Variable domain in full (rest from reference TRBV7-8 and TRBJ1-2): GAGVSQSPRYKVAKRGQDVALRCDPISGHVSLFWYQQALGQGPEFLTYFQNEAQLDKSGLPSDRFFAERPEGSVSTLKIQRTQQEDSAVYLCASSSRDSSYGYTFGSGTRLTVV.

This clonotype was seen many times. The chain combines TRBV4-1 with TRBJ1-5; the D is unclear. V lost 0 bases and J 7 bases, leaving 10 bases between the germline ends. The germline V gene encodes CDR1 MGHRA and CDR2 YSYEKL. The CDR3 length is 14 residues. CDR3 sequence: CASSQDHAPQPQHF. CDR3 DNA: TGCGCCAGCAGCCAAGACCACGCTCCCCAGCCCCAGCATTTT.